Each of the 27 T cell receptor beta chains below was sequenced from the same sample in a study of T-cell reconstitution after alpha-beta-depleted transplantation in children. The TCRbeta library incorporated unique molecular identifiers. From the PCR reads, TCRdb called clonotypes with MiXCR, one entry per CDR3 protein. The table has approximately 520,000 distinct CDR3 sequences, roughly 33% seen once. The material sequenced was PBMCs from the stem cell graft donor, taken from the stem cell graft. The source of these receptors is a human donor who donated a stem cell graft to a child with aplastic anemia.

V and J are TRBV11-2 and TRBJ2-2, with 13 positions matching TRBD2. V lost 5 bases, J lost 4 bases, and 4 bases stayed unmatched. CDR1 SGHAT and CDR2 FQNNGV come from the germline V gene. This CDR3 has 16 residues. The CDR3: CASSDRTSGSTGELFF. In DNA form, the CDR3 reads TGTGCCAGCAGCGACCGGACTAGCGGGAGCACCGGGGAGCTGTTTTTT.

The rearrangement uses TRBV7-9 and TRBJ2-7; TRBD1 aligns across 11 bases. Looked up from germline, CDR1 is SEHNR and CDR2 is FQNEAQ (reference sequence). The CDR3 is 14 residues long. The trim removed 5 bases at V and 6 bases at J, leaving 6 bases unmatched. CDR3 DNA: TGTGCCAGCAGCCCGGACAGGGGGCGCGGCGAGCAGTACTTC. Translated: CASSPDRGRGEQYF. The variable domain in full, with the rest retrieved from reference TRBV7-9 and TRBJ2-7, is DTGVSQNPRHKITKRGQNVTFRCDPISEHNRLYWYRQTLGQGPEFLTYFQNEAQLEKSRLLSDRFSAERPKGSFSTLEIQRTEQGDSAMYLCASSPDRGRGEQYFGPGTRLTVT.

This clonotype was counted a few times. The rearrangement uses TRBV7-2 and TRBJ2-7; 8 bases are shared with TRBD2. Germline V gene lookup returns CDR1 SGHTA and CDR2 FQGNSA. The CDR3 covers 16 residues. Losses at the gene ends were 5 bases for V and 2 bases for J; bases not matched to a gene: 11. In DNA form, the CDR3 reads TGTGCCAGCAGCCCTAACAGCGGGGGTCCCCCCTACGAGCAGTACTTC. It encodes CASSPNSGGPPYEQYF.

This chain links TRBV18 with TRBJ1-2; a possible D gene is TRBD1 (5 bases). This CDR3 region has 14 residues. CDR1 and CDR2 (germline): KGHSH, LQKENI. V shed 3 bases and J shed 8 bases, with 16 bases lying between them. CDR3 sequence reads: CASSPDNGGSGYTF. CDR3 bases: TGTGCCAGCTCACCGGATAATGGGGGAAGCGGCTACACCTTC.

Only a few counts were recorded for this clonotype. This rearrangement joins TRBV15 to TRBJ1-2, with no clear D. CDR1 LNHNV and CDR2 YYDKDF come from the germline V gene (reference sequence). This CDR3 has 17 residues. The ends were cut back, 0 bases at V and 2 bases at J, with 16 bases in the middle. In DNA form, the CDR3 reads TGTGCCACCAGCAGAGATGGGTACCCTCCCTTAAACTATGGCTACACCTTC. Protein product: CATSRDGYPPLNYGYTF.

The genes are TRBV6-5 and TRBJ2-4, with 9 bases that match TRBD1. Germline V gives CDR1 MNHEY, CDR2 SVGAGI. The CDR3 loop spans 17 amino acids. V dropped 1 base and J dropped 0; count of bases not matched to a gene: 4. The CDR3 here is CASSYFGQGQAKNIQYF. In nucleotides, the CDR3 is TGTGCCAGCAGTTACTTTGGACAGGGGCAAGCCAAAAACATTCAGTACTTC.

This clonotype was detected only a few times. The V and J genes are TRBV10-2 and TRBJ2-2; tentatively, D is TRBD1 or TRBD2 (6 bases each). The CDR3 is 14 amino acids. Per germline, CDR1 WSHSY and CDR2 SAAADI. Trimming removed 6 bases from V and 0 bases from J, with 8 bases in between. The CDR3 nucleotides read TGCGCCAGCAGAGGGGGGACGAACACCGGGGAGCTGTTTTTT. Protein: CASRGGTNTGELFF.

The V and J genes are TRBV5-4 and TRBJ2-7; D possibly corresponds to TRBD1 (5 bases). The CDR3 runs to 15 residues. The germline V and J ends were trimmed by 4 bases and 2 bases, with 16 bases remaining between them. In germline, CDR1 is SGHNT, CDR2 YYREEE (reference sequence). The CDR3 nucleotides read TGTGCCAGCAGCCCTTACCAGGGCAGTACCTACGAGCAGTACTTC. It is translated as CASSPYQGSTYEQYF.

The chain links TRBV29-1 to TRBJ2-1, with 13 bases fitting TRBD2. The CDR3 is 15 residues long. Germline assignment: CDR1 SQVTM and CDR2 ANQGSEA. V trimming: 6 bases; J trimming: 5 bases; junction bases outside the gene matches: 7. The CDR3 bases are TGCAGCGTCGCACTAGCGGGAGGGCCCGACAATGAGCAGTTCTTC. Its translation is CSVALAGGPDNEQFF.

In its sample, this clonotype was seen a few times. The V and J genes are TRBV4-3 and TRBJ1-1, with unresolved D. V was clipped by 3 bases and J by 1 base, with 6 bases between them. The length of the CDR3 is 13 residues. From germline, CDR1 is LGHNA and CDR2 YSLEER. CDR3 DNA sequence: TGCGCCAGCAGCCATCGTTCGAACACTGAAGCTTTCTTT. Translated: CASSHRSNTEAFF.

This clonotype was detected a few times. The CDR3 sequence is CSVEVQDETQYF. DNA of the CDR3: TGCAGCGTTGAAGTACAGGATGAGACCCAGTACTTC. The V and J genes are TRBV29-1 and TRBJ2-5, with D possibly being TRBD1 (5 bases). Germline V gives CDR1 SQVTM, CDR2 ANQGSEA. CDR3 length: 12 residues. V lost 1 base to trimming and J lost 5 bases, with 8 bases between them.

This clonotype was counted a single time. The chain is built from TRBV19 and TRBJ2-1; 9 nucleotides align to TRBD1. CDR3 length equals 14 residues. J gave up 9 bases and V 5 bases, and 8 bases lay outside the gene matches. CDR1 and CDR2 (germline): LNHDA, SQIVND (reference sequence). This CDR3 is CASSSGTGFVEQFF. CDR3 DNA sequence: TGTGCCAGTAGTTCCGGGACAGGGTTCGTTGAGCAGTTCTTC.

This clonotype was counted between two and nine times. The CDR3 bases are TGTGCCACCCTTGAGACATTGACGGACACCATATATTTT. The encoded protein is CATLETLTDTIYF. V and J are TRBV18 and TRBJ1-3; D gene uncertain. CDR1 and CDR2 (germline): KGHSH, LQKENI. CDR3 length: 13 residues. Between the trimmed V and J ends, which lost 10 bases and 8 bases, there was a span of 18 bases.

This clonotype was counted ten times or more. The rearrangement links TRBV5-1 to TRBJ2-1; TRBD2 agrees at 7 bases. The junction had 4 bases not matched to a gene; V was cut back by 3 bases and J by 4 bases. Germline V gene data show CDR1 as SGHRS and CDR2 as YFSETQ. This CDR3 is 14 amino acids long. CDR3 bases: TGCGCCAGCAGCTCCGCGGGAGCTTACAATGAGCAGTTCTTC. Its protein is CASSSAGAYNEQFF.

This clonotype was detected a few times. The V gene is TRBV6-2 or TRBV6-3, the J gene TRBJ2-1; TRBD2 might be the D (6 bases). Germline V gene sequence: CDR1 MNHEY, CDR2 SVGEGT. This CDR3 contains 12 residues. The V end lost 2 bases, the J end lost 9 bases, and 8 bases lay between the germline ends. The CDR3 spells CASSYGRSEQFF. The CDR3 nucleotides read TGTGCCAGCAGTTACGGGAGGAGTGAGCAGTTCTTC.

The V gene is TRBV29-1, the J gene TRBJ2-1; 8 bases are shared with TRBD2. Germline CDR1 is SQVTM and CDR2 is ANQGSEA. The CDR3 has 16 amino acids. Trimming took 4 bases from V and 7 from J; bases not matched to a gene: 15. The CDR3 sequence is CSVGKRGAGDGNEQFF. CDR3 DNA: TGCAGCGTTGGTAAGAGAGGAGCGGGAGATGGGAATGAGCAGTTCTTC.

CDR3 bases: TGCAGTGCCCTACCAGGGGGGAACACCGGGGAGCTGTTTTTT. This codes for CSALPGGNTGELFF. This sequence joins TRBV20-1 and TRBJ2-2, with 7 bases identical to TRBD1. J gave up 1 base and V 6 bases, and 5 bases lay outside the gene matches. The CDR3 consists of 14 residues. The V gene's germline CDR1 is DFQATT and CDR2 SNEGSKA (reference sequence).

This clonotype showed up many times. A junction end diverges from the germline sequence, so it may reflect a read error. The rearrangement joins TRBV12-3 or TRBV12-4 to TRBJ1-1; possibly TRBD1 for D (6 bases). The CDR3 consists of 13 residues. As DNA, the CDR3 is TGCGCCAGCAGCTTACAGGGGAACACTGAAGCTTTCTTT. Protein: CASSLQGNTEAFF.

This clonotype showed up just a few times. The V gene is TRBV20-1, the J gene TRBJ2-5; 11 bases agree with TRBD2. The junction had 2 bases not matched to a gene; V was cut back by 4 bases and J by 1 base. The length of the CDR3 is 14 residues. Germline lookup yields CDR1 DFQATT and CDR2 SNEGSKA (reference sequence). The CDR3 DNA sequence: TGCAGTGCTACCGGGACTAGCGGCCAAGAGACCCAGTACTTC. This sequence encodes CSATGTSGQETQYF.

The chain couples TRBV29-1 to TRBJ1-2, with a tentative D call TRBD1 (6 bases). This CDR3 is built from 11 residues. The germline V gene has CDR1 SQVTM and CDR2 ANQGSEA. Trimming shortened V by 7 bases and J by 7 bases, and 13 bases separated the two germline ends. CDR3: CSGSRGRGYTF. CDR3 nucleotide sequence: TGCAGCGGCAGCAGGGGACGTGGCTACACCTTC.

V and J are TRBV27 and TRBJ2-5, with 9 bases fitting TRBD2. Germline values: CDR1 MNHEY, CDR2 SMNVEV (reference sequence). V trimming: 6 bases; J trimming: 4 bases; junction bases outside the gene matches: 9. The CDR3 has 15 amino acids. The CDR3 DNA reads as TGTGCCAGCAGCCTACGCCTAGCGGGATCAGAGACCCAGTACTTC. Protein sequence: CASSLRLAGSETQYF.

V and J are TRBV18 and TRBJ1-1, with TRBD1 identical over 11 bases. The V gene end was trimmed by 2 bases and the J gene end by 1 base; junction bases not matched to a gene: 6. The germline V gene has CDR1 KGHSH and CDR2 LQKENI. This CDR3 is 17 amino acids long. CDR3 DNA: TGTGCCAGCTCACCAAGAGGGACAGGGGGGGAGAACACTGAAGCTTTCTTT. Translation: CASSPRGTGGENTEAFF.

This clonotype was seen a handful of times. The chain carries TRBV20-1 and TRBJ1-5, with 8 bases matching TRBD1. The germline V gene has CDR1 DFQATT and CDR2 SNEGSKA (reference sequence). V shed 5 bases and J 5 bases; nucleotides not matched to a gene: 2. This CDR3 is built from 12 residues. The CDR3 is CSAQTGDQPQHF. The DNA for the CDR3 is TGCAGTGCTCAGACAGGGGATCAGCCCCAGCATTTT.

The chain employs TRBV19 and TRBJ1-1; no clear D. Germline V lookup: CDR1 LNHDA, CDR2 SQIVND (reference sequence). The CDR3 sequence is 16 residues long. The V gene lost 5 bases and the J gene lost 0 bases, with 16 bases spanning the gap. CDR3 nucleotide sequence: TGTGCCAGTAGTCCCCGAGTCGTGGCCGTGAACACTGAAGCTTTCTTT. Translating it yields CASSPRVVAVNTEAFF.

This sequence joins TRBV15 and TRBJ2-1; the D call may be TRBD1 or TRBD2 (5 bases each). CDR1 and CDR2 from the germline V gene are LNHNV and YYDKDF (reference sequence). Between the trimmed V and J ends, which lost 1 base and 8 bases, there was a span of 18 bases. This CDR3 region has 16 residues. Here the CDR3 reads CATSRVIGGRAHEQFF. In nucleotides, the CDR3 is TGTGCCACCAGCAGAGTGATTGGGGGTAGGGCCCATGAGCAGTTCTTC.

This chain links TRBV11-1 with TRBJ2-6; weak D call: TRBD1 (6 bases). The germline V and J ends were trimmed by 5 bases and 0 bases, with 17 bases remaining between them. Germline CDR1 SGHAT, CDR2 FQDESV (reference sequence). The CDR3 is 18 amino acids. CDR3 nucleotide sequence: TGTGCCAGCAGCACGCCCCGGACAGCTAGCTCTGGGGCCAACGTCCTGACTTTC. Protein product: CASSTPRTASSGANVLTF. The full variable domain, its missing parts supplied by reference TRBV11-1 and TRBJ2-6, is EAEVAQSPRYKITEKSQAVAFWCDPISGHATLYWYRQILGQGPELLVQFQDESVVDDSQLPKDRFSAERLKGVDSTLKIQPAELGDSAMYLCASSTPRTASSGANVLTFGAGSRLTVL.

This clonotype was recorded many times. The chain uses TRBV18 and TRBJ2-5; D gene ambiguous. This CDR3 contains 14 residues. The germline V and J ends were trimmed by 0 bases and 5 bases, with 10 bases remaining between them. Germline CDR1 KGHSH, CDR2 LQKENI. In nucleotides, the CDR3 is TGTGCCAGCTCACCACCGCTGGGCGTGGAGACCCAGTACTTC. Translated, it gives CASSPPLGVETQYF.